The 12 T cell receptor beta chains below were found in one sample sequenced in a study of blood T cell repertoires in COVID-19. The protocol was immunoSEQ multiplex PCR, while the TCRdb copy is restricted to in-frame clones and leaves out a portion. The sample lists about 250,000 clones, roughly four fifths occurring once. The sequencing input was peripheral blood. The receptors derive from a woman in her seventies with acute or convalescent COVID-19.

With respect to this clone: This likely comes from a read error, as the CDR3 has no conserved phenylalanine or tryptophan at its end. It is unclear where the CDR3 begins or ends on the DNA, so no DNA is shown, and the CDR3 is as TCRdb lists it. The V call is TRBV11-2, the J call TRBJ1-2. The V gene's germline CDR1 is SGHAT and CDR2 FQNNGV. The CDR3 comprises 11 residues, both ends counted. This chain's CDR3 is CASSLAGGLHL.

The gene calls are TRBV6-1 and TRBJ2-5; 7 positions match TRBD2. Germline V gene lookup returns CDR1 MNHNS and CDR2 SASEGT. CDR3 length: 16 amino acids. Germline trimming cut 2 bases from V and 2 bases from J; bases unmatched to any gene: 8. CDR3 in DNA: TGTGCCAGCAGTGAAAAGCATTGGGGGGGGCAAGAGACCCAGTACTTC. Translated: CASSEKHWGGQETQYF.

The CDR3: CASRIPTGSGNTIYF. The DNA of the CDR3 is TGTGCCAGTAGGATACCGACAGGATCCGGAAACACCATATATTTT. The rearrangement uses TRBV19 and TRBJ1-3, with TRBD1 as a possible D gene (6 bases). From germline, CDR1 is LNHDA and CDR2 SQIVND (reference sequence). This CDR3 comprises 15 residues. Trimming pared 6 bases from V and 4 bases from J, leaving 16 bases between.

This chain joins TRBV28 and TRBJ1-2, with D maybe TRBD1 (6 bases). The CDR3 runs 12 residues. The V gene lost 10 bases and the J gene lost 2 bases, with 11 bases spanning the gap. Germline assignment: CDR1 MDHEN and CDR2 SYDVKM. CDR3 bases: TGTGCCACCTCGGACAGCAACTATGGCTACACCTTC. This translates into CATSDSNYGYTF.

The V gene is TRBV7-2, the J gene TRBJ2-1, with D maybe TRBD2 (6 bases). Germline V gene data show CDR1 as SGHTA and CDR2 as FQGNSA. The CDR3 is 15 residues long. Trimming took 0 bases from V and 5 from J, leaving 11 bases between them. This chain's CDR3 is CASSLAAAGHNEQFF. The CDR3 coding sequence is TGTGCCAGCAGCTTAGCTGCGGCGGGACACAATGAGCAGTTCTTC.

This chain uses TRBV6-5 with TRBJ2-3; a possible D gene is TRBD2 (6 bases). V shed 0 bases and J shed 2 bases, with 9 bases lying between them. The CDR3 sequence is 15 residues long. Germline loops: CDR1 MNHEY, CDR2 SVGAGI. CDR3 coding DNA: TGTGCCAGCAGTTACTCGGGACTGTACACAGATACGCAGTATTTT. Translation: CASSYSGLYTDTQYF.

The chain has TRBV4-3 and TRBJ1-2; D gene uncertain. The germline CDR1 and CDR2 sequences are LGHNA and YSLEER. Trimming took off 0 bases at V and 3 bases at J, with 8 bases between the two ends. The length of the CDR3 is 14 residues. The CDR3 here is CASSQDGGDYGYTF. The CDR3 bases are TGCGCCAGCAGCCAAGACGGAGGAGACTATGGCTACACCTTC.

This clone was observed once. The rearrangement uses TRBV18 and TRBJ1-1; the D is unclear. Trimming left V 2 bases short and J 4 bases short, with 5 bases between. The CDR3 spans 12 residues. Looked up from germline, CDR1 is KGHSH and CDR2 is LQKENI. The CDR3 here is CASSPGSTEAFF. CDR3 in DNA: TGTGCCAGCTCACCAGGGAGCACTGAAGCTTTCTTT.

J is TRBJ2-4 and V is TRBV11-2; the D is unclear. CDR3 length: 12 residues. Trimming took 2 bases from V and 9 from J, leaving 8 bases between them. The germline gives CDR1 SGHAT, CDR2 FQNNGV. In DNA form, the CDR3 reads TGTGCCAGCAGCTTACCGTATAGCATTCAGTACTTC. Translation: CASSLPYSIQYF.

The rearrangement joins TRBV19 to TRBJ2-1; D is possibly TRBD1 (5 bases). This CDR3 has 14 amino acids. CDR1 is LNHDA, CDR2 SQIVND, per germline (reference sequence). Trimming removed 11 bases from V and 0 bases from J, with 14 bases in between. In DNA, the CDR3 is TGTGCCTCACAACAGGTTAGCTCCTACAATGAGCAGTTCTTC. It specifies CASQQVSSYNEQFF.

The rearrangement joins TRBV5-1 to TRBJ1-1; D is undetermined. Deletions cut 2 bases from V and 1 base from J, with 9 bases between. Germline V gene sequence: CDR1 SGHRS, CDR2 YFSETQ. The CDR3 runs to 14 residues. CDR3 sequence reads: CASSFGWRNTEAFF. CDR3 nucleotide sequence: TGCGCCAGCAGCTTTGGGTGGAGGAACACTGAAGCTTTCTTT.

This clone appeared once. The chain employs TRBV28 and TRBJ1-2, with 9 positions matching TRBD1. Germline trimming cut 4 bases from V and 4 bases from J; bases unmatched to any gene: 13. Per germline, CDR1 MDHEN and CDR2 SYDVKM. The CDR3 covers 17 residues. In DNA form, the CDR3 reads TGTGCCAGCAGTTCGGGACAGGGCTTTCTTAGGAGCTATGGCTACACCTTC. Translation gives CASSSGQGFLRSYGYTF.